Described below is a single T cell receptor (beta chain) sequence and its context. It lacks a known antigen. The sample holds no much larger clone one base away, and base qualities are not on file. The data were obtained in a study of T cell clones after liver transplantation (dated by TCRdb to the late 2010s). As for the study more broadly: Samples were obtained from ITN030ST, a randomized trial in which withdrawal of immunosuppression was attempted within 2 years of liver transplantation. A cohort of 8 liver transplant recipients was studied, of whom 3 were classified as tolerant and 5 as non-tolerant. Until randomization at 12-24 months post-transplant, subjects were given standard immunosuppression, with no induction therapy. Donor-reactive T cell clones were identified by TCRbeta sequencing after a pre-transplant mixed lymphocyte reaction and then tracked in post-transplant blood. Third party-reactive TCRbeta sequences from pre-transplant MLRs were also identified as an antigen-independent comparator for donor-reactive sequences. Three of the eight recipients were HCV-positive; the others were transplanted for non-autoimmune, non-viral indications. Tolerance was defined as complete withdrawal of immunosuppression for at least one year without a rise in liver enzymes beyond twice the upper limit of normal. Blood samples were collected pre-transplant, pre-randomization before withdrawal, and post-randomization after either complete withdrawal or failed withdrawal.

High-throughput TCRbeta CDR3 sequencing of frozen genomic DNA was performed by immunoSEQ, with PCR amplification, mapping, bias correction and internal controls included. The paper's processing steps were these. Only productive rearrangements were retained, and each unique TCRbeta sequence was defined by its CDR3 nucleotide sequence together with its V and J gene. A sequence counted as donor-reactive only if the sequence showed at least 5-fold expansion in CFSE-low cells compared with unstimulated pre-transplant cells and had a frequency of at least 0.01%. To ensure at least 90% detection power, minimum frequency thresholds were set for each subject based on that subject's lowest-template unstimulated sample. Jensen-Shannon divergence between the top 1000 TCRbeta sequences post-transplant and pre-transplant was used to measure repertoire turnover. Two-sided Fisher's exact tests were used to test for changes in the detection of donor-reactive sequences. Held by TCRdb, this immuneACCESS table contains in-frame sequences only and omits some clones. Under half of the omission traces to an unresolved V gene where checked; the cause of the rest is unknown. Clone size and the V and J calls come from that table; the DNA yielded D and trimming. This sample gives about 45,000 clones in total; roughly 84% of them show up just once. The top ten clonotypes cover almost 2.5% of the sample.

What the authors observed across the whole study: When repertoire turnover was taken into account, detection of donor-reactive sequences was significantly reduced in 7 of 8 subjects for CD4 and in 8 of 8 subjects for CD8. Since no allograft tissue specimens were available, donor-reactive T cells may have migrated into the graft instead of being deleted. The decline in donor-reactive sequences exceeded the decline in third party-reactive sequences, suggesting partial antigen-specific deletion that was unrelated to withdrawal success. The conclusions were considered preliminary, being limited by small, heterogeneous patient numbers and non-standardized post-transplant time points. A significant post-transplant decrease in circulating donor-reactive CD4 TCRbeta sequences was observed in 5 of 8 subjects, irrespective of tolerance or HCV status. In two subjects, low numbers of available donor cells limited the measurable donor-reactive repertoire.

Unstimulated PBMCs, after thawing, were stained for CD3, CD4 and CD8 and then FACS-sorted into CD3+CD4+ and CD3+CD8+ populations. Randomization to immunosuppression withdrawal applied to every one of the 8 studied subjects. The Qiagen DNeasy Blood and Tissue Kit was used for genomic DNA isolation. The sequence derives from a human patient who received a liver transplant. After a transplant, the donor of the graft may account for some T cells. Sequenced material: CD4+ T cells from blood, taken 24 months after liver transplant.

The nucleotide sequence is TGTGCCAGCAGCTCGGGACAGGGAGTGAACACTGAAGCTTTCTTT. This translates into CASSSGQGVNTEAFF. Recombination linked TRBV5-4 to TRBJ1-1; 9 central bases correspond to TRBD1. Spanning cysteine to phenylalanine, the CDR3 consists of 15 amino acids. Only the CDR3 DNA stays, 45 bases, in frame from base 1. V and J are trimmed by 3 bases and 0 bases, and the gene matches miss 3 bases of the junction. CDR1 and CDR2, per the germline V gene (reference sequence), are SGHNT and YYREEE. The CDR3 plus the reference TRBV5-4 and TRBJ1-1 genes for the other parts give the full variable domain: ETGVTQSPTHLIKTRGQQVTLRCSSQSGHNTVSWYQQALGQGPQFIFQYYREEENGRGNFPPRFSGLQFPNYSSELNVNALELDDSALYLCASSSGQGVNTEAFFGQGTRLTVV.